This TCR beta chain was found in a study of cytomegalovirus exposure and HLA in healthy donors. Study information: The roughly 120 million unique TCR beta sequences, from 150 million to 200 million T cells, were found by an earlier analysis. Of the donors genotyped, several hundred in all, 75% to 90% fell in the Caucasian-associated ancestry cluster.

Germline V gene data show CDR1 as SGHTA and CDR2 as FQGNSA. The CDR3 consists of 13 residues. V shed 3 bases and J 3 bases; nucleotides not matched to a gene: 2. PCR involved 60 Vbeta and 13 Jbeta primers. Sequencing was performed with immunoSEQ multiplex PCR; in TCRdb, only in-frame clones are kept and a portion is missing. The table records 190,000 or so clones, around three quarters of them present only once. This clone was detected only a few times. This TCR was recovered from a boy aged 5-17 years in good health and CMV-seronegative. The chain combines TRBV7-2 with TRBJ2-7, with 7 bases lining up with TRBD1. Sequenced sample: PBMCs. This CDR3 is CASSLGQIYEQYF. The CDR3, as DNA: TGTGCCAGCAGCTTGGGACAGATCTACGAGCAGTACTTC.